Described below is a single T cell receptor beta chain sequence and its context. The length of the CDR3 is 15 residues. The germline V and J ends were trimmed by 10 bases and 5 bases, with 22 bases remaining between them. Looked up from germline, CDR1 is ENHRY and CDR2 is SYGVKD. The entry originates in a study of blood T cell repertoires in COVID-19. As for the study in general: Sites in the United States, Italy and Spain provided acute and convalescent COVID-19 samples. T cells, B-cell-depleted T cells, or PBMCs supplied cDNA or gDNA.

Recovered Cohort 3 donors showed two negative PCRs, clearance, or symptom resolution. Profiling relied on immunoSEQ multiplex PCR, and the TCRdb table lists in-frame clones only, not all of them. The sample yields approximately 200,000 clones, around 89% seen once. The gene calls are TRBV10-3 and TRBJ2-3, with D perhaps matching TRBD1 (6 bases). Sequences were obtained from PBMCs or T cells enriched from blood (not recorded which). This TCR derives from a man younger than 45 who had recovered from COVID-19. DNA for the CDR3: TGTGCCACCTTCCAGGGGCTAGGGGCAGGAGATACGCAGTATTTT. Its translation is CATFQGLGAGDTQYF.